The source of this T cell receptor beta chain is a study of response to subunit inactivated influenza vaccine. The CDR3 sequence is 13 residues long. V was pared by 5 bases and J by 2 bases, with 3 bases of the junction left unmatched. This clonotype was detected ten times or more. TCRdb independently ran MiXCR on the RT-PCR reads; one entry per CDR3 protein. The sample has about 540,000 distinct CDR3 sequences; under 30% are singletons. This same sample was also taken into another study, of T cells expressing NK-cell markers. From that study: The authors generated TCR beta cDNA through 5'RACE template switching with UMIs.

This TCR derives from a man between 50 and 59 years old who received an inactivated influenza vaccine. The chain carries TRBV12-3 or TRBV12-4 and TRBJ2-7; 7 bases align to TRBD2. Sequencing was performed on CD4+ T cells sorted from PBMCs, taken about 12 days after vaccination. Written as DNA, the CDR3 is TGTGCCAGCAGTCCCGGGGGGACCTACGAGCAGTACTTC. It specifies CASSPGGTYEQYF.